The rows below give T cell receptor beta chains drawn from one sample of a study of blood T cells in healthy people across ages. TCRdb passed the 5' RACE reads through MiXCR, listing each CDR3 protein once. The sample has about 1,000,000 distinct CDR3 sequences, 45% seen once. Sequencing was done on a sample of blood. The origin of the receptors is a woman in her sixties in good health. The CDR3 runs from the conserved cysteine through the conserved F or W. A D gene is named only where the DNA matches it firmly. Clone size is shown for a subset of rows, as once, few, many or a class of expanded clone.

V: TRBV5-1
length: 13
J: TRBJ2-7
size: .
D: .
CDR3: CASSLDTSNEQYF
DNA: TGCGCCAGCAGCTTGGATACATCCAATGAGCAGTACTTC

V: TRBV12-3/TRBV12-4
length: 13
J: TRBJ1-5
size: .
D: .
CDR3: CASSVELYQPQHF
DNA: TGTGCCAGCAGTGTAGAGCTATATCAGCCCCAGCATTTT

V: TRBV2
length: 16
J: TRBJ2-5
size: .
D: TRBD1
CDR3: CASSETRDRYQETQYF
DNA: TGTGCCAGCAGTGAAACCCGGGACAGGTACCAAGAGACCCAGTACTTC

V: TRBV11-1
length: 14
J: TRBJ2-4
size: few
D: .
CDR3: CASEAGGGRNIQYF
DNA: TGTGCCAGCGAGGCTGGGGGCGGTAGGAACATTCAGTACTTC

V: TRBV28
length: 15
J: TRBJ2-3
size: .
D: TRBD2
CDR3: CASSVLAGITDTQYF
DNA: TGTGCCAGCTCTGTACTAGCGGGAATCACAGATACGCAGTATTTT

V: TRBV2
length: 15
J: TRBJ2-3
size: .
D: .
CDR3: CASSVLRTSTDTQYF
DNA: TGTGCCAGCAGTGTCTTGCGGACTAGCACAGATACGCAGTATTTT

V: TRBV28
length: 14
J: TRBJ2-5
size: .
D: .
CDR3: CASSAGTHQETQYF
DNA: TGTGCCAGCAGCGCAGGGACGCATCAAGAGACCCAGTACTTC

V: TRBV7-9
length: 17
J: TRBJ2-1
size: .
D: .
CDR3: CASSPRGWEGLYNEQFF
DNA: TGTGCCAGCAGCCCTCGGGGGTGGGAAGGACTGTACAATGAGCAGTTCTTC

V: TRBV20-1
length: 15
J: TRBJ2-7
size: .
D: TRBD2
CDR3: CSAGKIAGVGDEQYF
DNA: TGCAGTGCTGGAAAAATAGCGGGAGTTGGGGACGAGCAGTACTTC

V: TRBV29-1
length: 14
J: TRBJ1-4
size: .
D: .
CDR3: CSVAPDGIYEKLFF
DNA: TGCAGCGTTGCCCCTGACGGAATATATGAAAAACTGTTTTTT

V: TRBV7-3
length: 15
J: TRBJ2-5
size: .
D: TRBD2
CDR3: CASSSTSGRWETQYF
DNA: TGTGCCAGCAGCTCCACTAGCGGGAGATGGGAGACCCAGTACTTC

V: TRBV7-2
length: 16
J: TRBJ2-1
size: few
D: TRBD1
CDR3: CASSLRPGTVYNEQFF
DNA: TGTGCCAGCAGCTTGCGCCCCGGGACAGTCTACAATGAGCAGTTCTTC

V: TRBV7-2
length: 12
J: TRBJ2-1
size: few
D: TRBD1
CDR3: CASSRDSQAQFF
DNA: TGTGCCAGCAGCCGGGACAGCCAAGCCCAGTTCTTC

V: TRBV12-3/TRBV12-4
length: 16
J: TRBJ2-3
size: .
D: .
CDR3: CASSSQGRLSTDTQYF
DNA: TGTGCCAGCAGTTCCCAGGGCAGACTTAGCACAGATACGCAGTATTTT

V: TRBV28
length: 16
J: TRBJ2-3
size: .
D: .
CDR3: CASSPAVAATSDTQYF
DNA: TGTGCCAGCAGTCCCGCAGTAGCTGCAACCTCAGATACGCAGTATTTT

V: TRBV6-1
length: 15
J: TRBJ2-1
size: .
D: .
CDR3: CASRESGYSYNEQFF
DNA: TGTGCCAGCAGAGAATCGGGATACTCCTACAATGAGCAGTTCTTC